This T cell receptor (beta chain) was sequenced for a study of long-term antiretroviral therapy in people with HIV. Study results and limitations: Collection of the blood, which took place between the mid-2000s and the late 2010s, possibly occurred under older ART regimens. ART preceded a rise in diversity that nonetheless stayed lower than in transplant donor controls.

Turning to this clone: Its antigen is as yet unknown.

immunoSEQ v3.0 was run at survey level. Per-sample sequencing targets were roughly 35,000-55,000 T-cell genomes. Profiling relied on immunoSEQ multiplex PCR, and the TCRdb table lists in-frame clones only, not all of them. This sample has about 25,000 clones, with about 83% found just once. The CDR3 covers 14 residues. Germline V lookup: CDR1 MNHEY, CDR2 SVGAGI. V was clipped by 5 bases and J by 8 bases, with 16 bases between them. Sequenced here: unsorted PBMCs, sampled 3 years after starting antiretroviral therapy. The source of this sequence is a man between 18 and 35 years old with HIV. The chain uses TRBV6-5 and TRBJ1-3; D uncertain. CDR3 coding DNA: TGTGCCAGCAGTATCCAGCACGGCGGAGACACCATATATTTT. Translating it yields CASSIQHGGDTIYF.